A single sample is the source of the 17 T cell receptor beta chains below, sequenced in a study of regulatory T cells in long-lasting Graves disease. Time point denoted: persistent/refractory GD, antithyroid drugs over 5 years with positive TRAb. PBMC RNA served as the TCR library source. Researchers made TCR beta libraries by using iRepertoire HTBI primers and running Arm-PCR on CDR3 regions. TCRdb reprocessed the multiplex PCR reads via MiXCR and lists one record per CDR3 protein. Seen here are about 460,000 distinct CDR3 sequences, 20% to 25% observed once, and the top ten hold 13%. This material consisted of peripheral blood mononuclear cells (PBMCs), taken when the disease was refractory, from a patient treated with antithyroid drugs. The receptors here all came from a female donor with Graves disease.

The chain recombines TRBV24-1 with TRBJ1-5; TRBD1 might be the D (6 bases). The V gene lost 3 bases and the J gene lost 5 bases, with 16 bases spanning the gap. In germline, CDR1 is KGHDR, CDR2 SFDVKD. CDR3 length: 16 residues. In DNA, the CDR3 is TGTGCCACCAGTGATCAGGGGAATGGAGTGGATCAGCCCCAGCATTTT. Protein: CATSDQGNGVDQPQHF.

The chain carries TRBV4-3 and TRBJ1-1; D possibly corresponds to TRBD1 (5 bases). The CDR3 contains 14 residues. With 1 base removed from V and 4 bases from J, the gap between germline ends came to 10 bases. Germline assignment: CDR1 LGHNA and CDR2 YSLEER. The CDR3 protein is CASSQGVGVTEAFF. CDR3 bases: TGCGCCAGCAGCCAAGGCGTAGGGGTCACTGAAGCTTTCTTT.

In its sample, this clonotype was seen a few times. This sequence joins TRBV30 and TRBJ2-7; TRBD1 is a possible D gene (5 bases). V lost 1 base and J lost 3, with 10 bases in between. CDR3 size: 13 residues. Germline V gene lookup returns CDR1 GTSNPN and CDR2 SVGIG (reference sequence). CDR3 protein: CAWSEGDHYEQYF. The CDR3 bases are TGTGCCTGGAGTGAAGGGGATCACTACGAGCAGTACTTC.

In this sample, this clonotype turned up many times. CDR3 nucleotide sequence: TGTGCCAGCAGACCTAGCGGGGACCGTACTGGGGAGCTGTTTTTT. Protein: CASRPSGDRTGELFF. The chain joins TRBV28 to TRBJ2-2; TRBD2 agrees at 9 bases. This CDR3 contains 15 residues. V dropped 6 bases and J dropped 8; count of bases not matched to a gene: 10. Germline values: CDR1 MDHEN, CDR2 SYDVKM.

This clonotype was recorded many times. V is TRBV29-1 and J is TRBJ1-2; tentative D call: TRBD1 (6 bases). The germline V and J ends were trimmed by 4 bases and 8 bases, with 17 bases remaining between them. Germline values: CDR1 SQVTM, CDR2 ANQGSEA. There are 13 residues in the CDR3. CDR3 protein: CSVAPGAWEGYTF. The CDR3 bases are TGCAGCGTTGCTCCAGGGGCCTGGGAAGGCTACACCTTC.

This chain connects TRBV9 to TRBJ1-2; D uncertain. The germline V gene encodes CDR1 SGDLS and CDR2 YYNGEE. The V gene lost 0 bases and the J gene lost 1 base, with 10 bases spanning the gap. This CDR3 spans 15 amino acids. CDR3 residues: CASSVDRRSNYGYTF. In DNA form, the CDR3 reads TGTGCCAGCAGCGTAGATCGGAGGAGTAACTATGGCTACACCTTC.

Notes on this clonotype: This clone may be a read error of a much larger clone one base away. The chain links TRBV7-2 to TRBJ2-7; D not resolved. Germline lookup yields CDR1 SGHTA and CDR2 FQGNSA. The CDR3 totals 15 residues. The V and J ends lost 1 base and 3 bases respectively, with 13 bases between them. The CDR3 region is CASSLEDGSYYEQYF. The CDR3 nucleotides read TGTGCCAGCAGCTTAGAGGATGGCAGTTACTACGAGCAGTACTTC.

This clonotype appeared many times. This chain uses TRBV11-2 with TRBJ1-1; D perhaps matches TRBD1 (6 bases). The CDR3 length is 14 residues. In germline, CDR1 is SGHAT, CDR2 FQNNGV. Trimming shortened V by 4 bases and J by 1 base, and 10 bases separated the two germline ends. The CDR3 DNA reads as TGTGCCAGCAGCTACCGGGACAAGAACACTGAAGCTTTCTTT. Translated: CASSYRDKNTEAFF.

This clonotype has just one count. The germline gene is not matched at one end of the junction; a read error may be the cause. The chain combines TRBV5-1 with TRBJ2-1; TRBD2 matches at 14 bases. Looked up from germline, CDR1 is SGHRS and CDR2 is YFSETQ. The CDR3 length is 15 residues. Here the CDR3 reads CASSGTSGSVDEQLF. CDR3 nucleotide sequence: TGCGCCAGCAGCGGGACTAGCGGGAGTGTCGATGAGCAGCTCTTC.

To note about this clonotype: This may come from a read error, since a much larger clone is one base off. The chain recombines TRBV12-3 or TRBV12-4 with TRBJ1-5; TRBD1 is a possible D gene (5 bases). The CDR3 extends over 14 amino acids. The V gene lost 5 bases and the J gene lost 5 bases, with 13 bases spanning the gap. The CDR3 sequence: CASSAGGVHQPQHF. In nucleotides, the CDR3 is TGTGCCAGCAGTGCGGGGGGGGTACATCAGCCCCAGCATTTT.

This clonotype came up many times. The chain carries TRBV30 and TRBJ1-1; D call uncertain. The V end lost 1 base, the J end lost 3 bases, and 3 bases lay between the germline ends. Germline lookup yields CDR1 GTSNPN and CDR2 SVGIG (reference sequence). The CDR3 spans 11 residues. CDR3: CAWSGDTEAFF. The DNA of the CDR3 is TGTGCCTGGAGTGGGGACACTGAAGCTTTCTTT.

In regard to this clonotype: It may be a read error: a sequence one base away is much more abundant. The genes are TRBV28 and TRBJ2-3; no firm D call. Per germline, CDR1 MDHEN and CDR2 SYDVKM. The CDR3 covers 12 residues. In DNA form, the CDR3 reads TGTGTCAGCAGTTCCCACACAGATACGCAGTATTTT. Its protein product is CVSSSHTDTQYF.

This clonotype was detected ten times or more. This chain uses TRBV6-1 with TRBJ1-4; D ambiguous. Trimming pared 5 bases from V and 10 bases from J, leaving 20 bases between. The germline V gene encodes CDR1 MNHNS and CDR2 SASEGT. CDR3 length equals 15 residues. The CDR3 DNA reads TGTGCCAGCAGTCCTCTGACACCGGCGGTCGGAAAACTGTTTTTT. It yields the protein CASSPLTPAVGKLFF.

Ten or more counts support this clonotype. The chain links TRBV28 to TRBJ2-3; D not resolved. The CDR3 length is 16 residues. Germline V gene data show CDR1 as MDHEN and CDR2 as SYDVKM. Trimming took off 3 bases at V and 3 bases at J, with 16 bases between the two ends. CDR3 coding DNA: TGTGCCAGCAGTTTGGGCGCGATGGGTACTACAGATACGCAGTATTTT. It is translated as CASSLGAMGTTDTQYF. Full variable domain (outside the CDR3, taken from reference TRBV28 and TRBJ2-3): DVKVTQSSRYLVKRTGEKVFLECVQDMDHENMFWYRQDPGLGLRLIYFSYDVKMKEKGDIPEGYSVSREKKERFSLILESASTNQTSMYLCASSLGAMGTTDTQYFGPGTRLTVL.

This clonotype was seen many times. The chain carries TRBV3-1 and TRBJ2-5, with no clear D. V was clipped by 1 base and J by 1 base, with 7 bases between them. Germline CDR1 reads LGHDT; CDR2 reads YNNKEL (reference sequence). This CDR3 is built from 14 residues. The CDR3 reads CASSQGGAQETQYF. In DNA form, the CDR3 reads TGTGCCAGCAGCCAAGGTGGAGCCCAAGAGACCCAGTACTTC.

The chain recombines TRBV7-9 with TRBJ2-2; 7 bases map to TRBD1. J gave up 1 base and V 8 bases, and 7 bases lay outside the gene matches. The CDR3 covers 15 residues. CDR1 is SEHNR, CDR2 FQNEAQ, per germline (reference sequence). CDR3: CASRGRTGNTGELFF. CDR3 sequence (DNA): TGTGCCAGCCGCGGGCGGACAGGGAACACCGGGGAGCTGTTTTTT. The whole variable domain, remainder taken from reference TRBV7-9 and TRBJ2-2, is DTGVSQNPRHKITKRGQNVTFRCDPISEHNRLYWYRQTLGQGPEFLTYFQNEAQLEKSRLLSDRFSAERPKGSFSTLEIQRTEQGDSAMYLCASRGRTGNTGELFFGEGSRLTVL.

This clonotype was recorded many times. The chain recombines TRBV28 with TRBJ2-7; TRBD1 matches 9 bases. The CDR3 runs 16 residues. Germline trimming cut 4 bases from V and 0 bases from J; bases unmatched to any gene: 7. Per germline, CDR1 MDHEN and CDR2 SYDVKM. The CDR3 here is CASSSPPGQGSYEQYF. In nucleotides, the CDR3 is TGTGCCAGCAGTTCTCCTCCGGGACAGGGCTCCTACGAGCAGTACTTC.